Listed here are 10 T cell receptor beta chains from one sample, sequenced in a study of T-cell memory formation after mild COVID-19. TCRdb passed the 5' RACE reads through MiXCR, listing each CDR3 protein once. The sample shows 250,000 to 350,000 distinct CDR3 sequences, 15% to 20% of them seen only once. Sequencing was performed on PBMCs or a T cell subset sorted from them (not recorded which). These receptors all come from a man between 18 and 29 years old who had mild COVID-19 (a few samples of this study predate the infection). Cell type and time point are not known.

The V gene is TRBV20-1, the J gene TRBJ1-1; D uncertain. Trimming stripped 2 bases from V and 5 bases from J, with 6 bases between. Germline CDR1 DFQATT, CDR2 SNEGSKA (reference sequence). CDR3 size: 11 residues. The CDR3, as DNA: TGCAGTGCTAGAAAATTAACTGAAGCTTTCTTT. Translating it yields CSARKLTEAFF.

The CDR3 spells CASSHPTPEAFF. The CDR3, as DNA: TGTGCCAGCAGCCACCCCACCCCTGAAGCTTTCTTT. The J gene is TRBJ1-1, the V gene TRBV7-9; no clear D. Between the trimmed V and J ends, which lost 5 bases and 6 bases, there was a span of 10 bases. CDR3 length: 12 residues. CDR1 is SEHNR, CDR2 FQNEAQ, per germline (reference sequence).

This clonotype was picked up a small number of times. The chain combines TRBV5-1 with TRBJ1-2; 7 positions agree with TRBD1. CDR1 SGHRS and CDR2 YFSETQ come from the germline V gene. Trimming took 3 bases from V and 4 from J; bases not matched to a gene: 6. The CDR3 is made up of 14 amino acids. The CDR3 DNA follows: TGCGCCAGCAGCTACGACAGGGTAGTCTATGGCTACACCTTC. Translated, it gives CASSYDRVVYGYTF. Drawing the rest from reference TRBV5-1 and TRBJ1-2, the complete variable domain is KAGVTQTPRYLIKTRGQQVTLSCSPISGHRSVSWYQQTPGQGLQFLFEYFSETQRNKGNFPGRFSGRQFSNSRSEMNVSTLELGDSALYLCASSYDRVVYGYTFGSGTRLTVV.

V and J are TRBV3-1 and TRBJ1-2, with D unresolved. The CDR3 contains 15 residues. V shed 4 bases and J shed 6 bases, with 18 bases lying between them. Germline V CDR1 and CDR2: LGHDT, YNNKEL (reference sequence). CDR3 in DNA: TGTGCCAGCAGCCCCCGAAGGGTTCTGGCAGATGGCTACACCTTC. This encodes CASSPRRVLADGYTF. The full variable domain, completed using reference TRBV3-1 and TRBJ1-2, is DTAVSQTPKYLVTQMGNDKSIKCEQNLGHDTMYWYKQDSKKFLKIMFSYNNKELIINETVPNRFSPKSPDKAHLNLHINSLELGDSAVYFCASSPRRVLADGYTFGSGTRLTVV.

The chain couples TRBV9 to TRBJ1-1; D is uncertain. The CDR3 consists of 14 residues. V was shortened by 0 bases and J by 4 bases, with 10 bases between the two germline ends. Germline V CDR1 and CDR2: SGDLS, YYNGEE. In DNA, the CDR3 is TGTGCCAGCAGCGTAGGAGGGATGGGCACTGAAGCTTTCTTT. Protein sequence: CASSVGGMGTEAFF. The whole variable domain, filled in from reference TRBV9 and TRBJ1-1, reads DSGVTQTPKHLITATGQRVTLRCSPRSGDLSVYWYQQSLDQGLQFLIQYYNGEERAKGNILERFSAQQFPDLHSELNLSSLELGDSALYFCASSVGGMGTEAFFGQGTRLTVV.

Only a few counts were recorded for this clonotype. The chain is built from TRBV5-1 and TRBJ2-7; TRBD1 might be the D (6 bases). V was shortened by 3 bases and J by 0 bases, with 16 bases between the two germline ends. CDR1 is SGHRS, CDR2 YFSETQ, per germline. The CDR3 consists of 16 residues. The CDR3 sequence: CASSWGPRENSYEQYF. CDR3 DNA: TGCGCCAGCAGCTGGGGGCCTCGGGAAAACTCCTACGAGCAGTACTTC.

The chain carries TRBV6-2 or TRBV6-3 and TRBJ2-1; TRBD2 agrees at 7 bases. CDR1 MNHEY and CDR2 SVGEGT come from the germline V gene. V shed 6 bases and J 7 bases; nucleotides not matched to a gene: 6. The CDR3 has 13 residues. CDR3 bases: TGTGCCAGCAGGGCGGGGGATCGGAATGAGCAGTTCTTC. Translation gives CASRAGDRNEQFF.

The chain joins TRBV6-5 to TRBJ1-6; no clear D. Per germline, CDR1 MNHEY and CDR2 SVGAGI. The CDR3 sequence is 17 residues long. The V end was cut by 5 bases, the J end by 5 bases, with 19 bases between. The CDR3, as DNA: TGTGCCAGCAGTCCAACCGAAAGGGCCCAGCATAATTCACCCCTCCACTTT. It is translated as CASSPTERAQHNSPLHF.

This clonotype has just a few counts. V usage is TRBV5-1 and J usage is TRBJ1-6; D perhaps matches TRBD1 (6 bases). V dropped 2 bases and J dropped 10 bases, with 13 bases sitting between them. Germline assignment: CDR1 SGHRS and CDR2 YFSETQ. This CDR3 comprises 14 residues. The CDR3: CASSLPTGNSPLHF. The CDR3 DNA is TGCGCCAGCAGCTTACCTACAGGGAACTCACCCCTCCACTTT.

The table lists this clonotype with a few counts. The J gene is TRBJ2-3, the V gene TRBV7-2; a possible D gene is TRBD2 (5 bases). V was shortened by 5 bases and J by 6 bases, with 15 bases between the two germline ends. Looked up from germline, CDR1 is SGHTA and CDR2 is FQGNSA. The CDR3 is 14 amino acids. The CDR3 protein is CASSPRAGGDTQYF. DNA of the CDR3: TGTGCCAGCAGCCCCCGGGCGGGCGGGGATACGCAGTATTTT.